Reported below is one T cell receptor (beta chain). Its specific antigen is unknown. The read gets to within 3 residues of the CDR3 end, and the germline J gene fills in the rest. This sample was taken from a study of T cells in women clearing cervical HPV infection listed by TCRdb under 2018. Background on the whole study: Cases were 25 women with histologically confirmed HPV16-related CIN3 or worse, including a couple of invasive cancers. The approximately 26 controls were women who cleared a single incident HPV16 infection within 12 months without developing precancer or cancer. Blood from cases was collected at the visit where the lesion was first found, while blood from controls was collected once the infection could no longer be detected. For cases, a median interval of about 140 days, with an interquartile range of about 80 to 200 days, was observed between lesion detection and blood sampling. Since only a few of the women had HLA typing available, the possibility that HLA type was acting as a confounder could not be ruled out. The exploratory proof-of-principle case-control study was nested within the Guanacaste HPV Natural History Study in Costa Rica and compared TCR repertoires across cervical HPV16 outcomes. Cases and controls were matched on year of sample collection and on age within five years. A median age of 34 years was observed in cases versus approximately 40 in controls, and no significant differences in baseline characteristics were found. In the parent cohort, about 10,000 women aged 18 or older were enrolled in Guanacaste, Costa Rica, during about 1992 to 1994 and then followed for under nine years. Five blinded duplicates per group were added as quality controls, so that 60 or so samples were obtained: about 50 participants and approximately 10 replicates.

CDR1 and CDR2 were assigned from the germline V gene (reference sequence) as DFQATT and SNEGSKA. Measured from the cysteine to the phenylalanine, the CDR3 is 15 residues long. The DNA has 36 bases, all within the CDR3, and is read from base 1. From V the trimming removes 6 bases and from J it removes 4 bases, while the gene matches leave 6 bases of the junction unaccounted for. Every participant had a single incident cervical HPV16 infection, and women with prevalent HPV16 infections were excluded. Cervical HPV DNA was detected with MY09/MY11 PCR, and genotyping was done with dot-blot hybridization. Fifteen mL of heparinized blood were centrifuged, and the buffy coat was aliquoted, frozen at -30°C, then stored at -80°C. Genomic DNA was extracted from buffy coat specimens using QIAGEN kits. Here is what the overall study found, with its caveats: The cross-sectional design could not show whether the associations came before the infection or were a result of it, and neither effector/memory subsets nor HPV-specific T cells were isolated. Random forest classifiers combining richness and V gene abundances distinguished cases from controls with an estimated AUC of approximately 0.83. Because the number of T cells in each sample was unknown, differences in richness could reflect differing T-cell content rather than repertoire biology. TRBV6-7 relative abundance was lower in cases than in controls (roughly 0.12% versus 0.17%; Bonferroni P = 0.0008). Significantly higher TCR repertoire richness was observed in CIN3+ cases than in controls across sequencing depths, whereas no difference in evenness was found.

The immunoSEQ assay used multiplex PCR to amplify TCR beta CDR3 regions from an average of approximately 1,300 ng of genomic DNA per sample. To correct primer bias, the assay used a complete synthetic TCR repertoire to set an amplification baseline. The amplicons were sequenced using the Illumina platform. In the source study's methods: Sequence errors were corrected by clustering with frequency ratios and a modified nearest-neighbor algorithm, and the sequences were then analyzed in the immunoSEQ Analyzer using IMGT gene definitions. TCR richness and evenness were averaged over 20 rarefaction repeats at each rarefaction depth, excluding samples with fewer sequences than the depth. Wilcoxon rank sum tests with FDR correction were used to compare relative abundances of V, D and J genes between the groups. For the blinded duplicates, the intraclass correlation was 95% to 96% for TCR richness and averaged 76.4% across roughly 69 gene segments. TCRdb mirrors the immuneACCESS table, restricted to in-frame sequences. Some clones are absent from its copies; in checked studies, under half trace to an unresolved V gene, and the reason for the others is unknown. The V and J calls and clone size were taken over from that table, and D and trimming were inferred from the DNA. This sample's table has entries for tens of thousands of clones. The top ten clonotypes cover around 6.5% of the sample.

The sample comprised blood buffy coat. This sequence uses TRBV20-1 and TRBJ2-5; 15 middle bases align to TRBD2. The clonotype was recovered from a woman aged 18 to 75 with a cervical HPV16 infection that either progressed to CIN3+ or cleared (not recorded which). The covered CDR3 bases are TGCAGTGCAACCGGGACTAGCGGGAGGAGAGAGACC. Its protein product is CSATGTSGRRET. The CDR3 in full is CSATGTSGRRETQYF.